Listed below are T cell receptor beta chains from one sample, sequenced in a study of blood T cells in healthy people across ages. Via MiXCR, TCRdb re-called the 5' RACE reads, giving one row per CDR3 protein. Of about 670,000 distinct CDR3 sequences detected, 52% appear once; the ten largest clones hold approximately 13%. What was sequenced was blood. The receptors come from a woman aged 80 or over in good health. The CDR3 runs from the conserved cysteine through the conserved F or W. The D gene is left open where the match is weak. Clone size, where shown, is once, few, many, or a class for clones that have expanded.

many,NA,TRBV20-1,TRBJ2-7,CSAMTGPRQYF,TGCAGTGCTATGACAGGTCCAAGGCAGTACTTC
NA,NA,TRBV20-1,TRBJ2-3,CSATWTSTDTQYF,TGCAGTGCTACTTGGACCAGCACAGATACGCAGTATTTT
NA,NA,TRBV15,TRBJ2-3,CATHPGGNTDTQYF,TGTGCCACCCACCCCGGAGGAAACACAGATACGCAGTATTTT
few,NA,TRBV2,TRBJ1-1,CASSEGTEAFF,TGTGCCAGCAGTGAGGGAACTGAAGCTTTCTTT
NA,NA,TRBV7-2,TRBJ1-4,CASSLSGLRGKLFF,TGTGCCAGCAGCTTATCGGGTCTAAGAGGGAAACTGTTTTTT
many,NA,TRBV5-1,TRBJ2-5,CASSLQVIEETQYF,TGCGCCAGCAGCTTACAGGTGATCGAAGAGACCCAGTACTTC
few,TRBD2,TRBV20-1,TRBJ2-1,CSATHGLAGGEQFF,TGCAGTGCCACCCACGGACTAGCGGGAGGTGAGCAGTTCTTC
NA,TRBD1,TRBV24-1,TRBJ2-2,CATSWDRAGELFF,TGTGCCACCAGCTGGGACAGGGCCGGGGAGCTGTTTTTT
NA,NA,TRBV27,TRBJ2-7,CASHRLSSSYEQYF,TGTGCCAGCCACAGACTATCCAGCTCCTACGAGCAGTACTTC
NA,TRBD1,TRBV25-1,TRBJ1-1,CASSDRQGSRAFF,TGTGCCAGCAGTGACAGACAGGGGAGTAGGGCTTTCTTT
NA,TRBD1,TRBV7-9,TRBJ1-1,CASSSDRGTEAFF,TGTGCCAGCAGCTCCGACAGGGGAACTGAAGCTTTCTTT
many,TRBD1,TRBV6-6,TRBJ1-2,CASSGERGTGPKGYTF,TGTGCCAGCAGCGGGGAAAGAGGGACAGGGCCGAAAGGCTACACCTTC
NA,NA,TRBV6-6,TRBJ2-3,CASSYGQITDTQYF,TGTGCCAGCAGTTACGGACAGATCACAGATACGCAGTATTTT
few,NA,TRBV20-1,TRBJ2-2,CSAKPASGTGELFF,TGCAGTGCTAAGCCAGCATCTGGCACCGGGGAGCTGTTTTTT
few,TRBD2,TRBV12-5,TRBJ2-3,CASGLGAGDTDTQYF,TGTGCTAGTGGTTTGGGTGCGGGAGACACAGATACGCAGTATTTT
many,NA,TRBV29-1,TRBJ2-2,CSVPRGYTGELFF,TGCAGCGTCCCCCGGGGGTACACCGGGGAGCTGTTTTTT
NA,TRBD2,TRBV12-3/TRBV12-4,TRBJ2-3,CATRGASGSTDTQYF,TGTGCCACCCGGGGGGCTAGCGGGAGCACAGATACGCAGTATTTT
NA,TRBD2,TRBV27,TRBJ2-2,CASSLGGSGTFTGELFF,TGTGCCAGCAGTCTCGGCGGTAGCGGGACGTTCACCGGGGAGCTGTTTTTT
NA,NA,TRBV4-3,TRBJ2-3,CASSQGVHSSTDTQYF,TGCGCCAGCAGCCAAGGGGTACATTCCTCCACAGATACGCAGTATTTT
many,NA,TRBV6-6,TRBJ1-5,CASSTLGQRDNQPQHF,TGTGCCAGCAGTACCCTCGGGCAGCGAGACAATCAGCCCCAGCATTTT
once,NA,TRBV24-1,TRBJ2-7,CAATGPRYSYEQYF,TGTGCCGCCACAGGACCTCGGTATTCGTACGAGCAGTACTTC
NA,TRBD2,TRBV6-2/TRBV6-3,TRBJ2-7,CASNELAGGYEQYF,TGTGCCAGCAACGAACTAGCGGGAGGGTACGAGCAGTACTTC
NA,NA,TRBV29-1,TRBJ1-2,CSVEVPGHGYGYTF,TGCAGCGTTGAAGTCCCGGGACATGGCTATGGCTACACCTTC
NA,NA,TRBV4-1,TRBJ2-1,CASSPGLPRGNEQFF,TGCGCCAGCAGCCCGGGACTCCCTAGGGGCAATGAGCAGTTCTTC
once,TRBD1,TRBV20-1,TRBJ2-5,CSARLSCRGQETQYF,TGCAGTGCCAGACTTTCGTGCAGGGGGCAAGAGACCCAGTACTTC
once,TRBD1,TRBV7-6,TRBJ2-7,CASSLGLRDSSYEQYF,TGTGCCAGCAGCTTAGGGCTGAGGGACAGCTCCTACGAGCAGTACTTC
NA,TRBD2,TRBV20-1,TRBJ2-1,CSARLSGGATNEQFF,TGCAGTGCTAGACTCAGCGGGGGGGCCACGAATGAGCAGTTCTTC
NA,TRBD2,TRBV7-9,TRBJ2-5,CTSSLKTSGQETQYF,TGTACCAGCAGCTTAAAGACTAGCGGACAAGAGACCCAGTACTTC
once,TRBD2,TRBV6-1,TRBJ2-7,CASKKSGLAGYNEQYF,TGTGCCAGCAAGAAGTCAGGACTAGCGGGTTACAATGAGCAGTACTTC
NA,NA,TRBV29-1,TRBJ1-2,CSVEESQGAGYTF,TGCAGCGTTGAAGAGTCTCAGGGAGCTGGCTACACCTTC
many,NA,TRBV20-1,TRBJ2-5,CSVAQGETQYF,TGCAGTGTGGCCCAGGGAGAGACCCAGTACTTC
NA,NA,TRBV7-2,TRBJ2-5,CASSKEGSGQETQYF,TGTGCCAGCAGCAAAGAGGGTTCGGGGCAAGAGACCCAGTACTTC
many,NA,TRBV27,TRBJ2-3,CASSLSTSPDTQYF,TGTGCCAGCAGTTTAAGCACTAGCCCCGATACGCAGTATTTT
NA,NA,TRBV25-1,TRBJ2-5,CASSEWGQGETQYF,TGTGCCAGCAGTGAATGGGGCCAGGGAGAGACCCAGTACTTC
NA,NA,TRBV5-1,TRBJ2-2,CASSSLGTATGELFF,TGCGCCAGCAGCTCGCTAGGGACTGCCACCGGGGAGCTGTTTTTT
many,NA,TRBV6-6,TRBJ2-7,CASSPRQGAFYEQYF,TGTGCCAGCAGCCCCCGGCAGGGAGCTTTTTACGAGCAGTACTTC
NA,TRBD2,TRBV7-9,TRBJ2-1,CASSGSAGARTSYNEQFF,TGTGCCAGCAGCGGATCAGCGGGGGCCCGAACATCCTACAATGAGCAGTTCTTC
many,NA,TRBV28,TRBJ2-5,CASSVTPRSETQYF,TGTGCCAGCAGTGTGACCCCTAGATCGGAGACCCAGTACTTC